This T cell receptor (beta chain) was recovered during a study of OX40 agonist ivuxolimab in advanced cancers. In the study overall: Patients' therapy was ivuxolimab, an antibody that acts as an agonist of OX40 (CD134).

The assay was immunoSEQ multiplex PCR, and TCRdb's table has in-frame clones only and misses some. The sample records approximately 68,000 clones, approximately 89% being singletons. V was pared by 1 base and J by 2 bases, with 13 bases between. CDR3 length equals 15 residues. CDR1 and CDR2 (germline): SGHDT, YYEEEE. Samples were taken at baseline and on day 1 of cycles 4 and 7. This sample comprised CD4+ or CD8+ T cells sorted from blood, obtained in a trial of the OX40 agonist ivuxolimab. This clonotype was obtained from an adult with an advanced solid tumor such as melanoma, head and neck, liver or kidney cancer. This chain uses TRBV5-6 with TRBJ2-7, with TRBD1 as a possible D gene (6 bases). The CDR3 nucleotides read TGTGCCAGCAGCTTGTACCAGGGGCTGACCTACGAGCAGTACTTC. Protein: CASSLYQGLTYEQYF.